Below, 11 T cell receptor beta chains from the same sample are listed, as sequenced in a study of Ad26.COV2.S vaccination and SARS-CoV-2 variants (TCRdb year 2021). The library came from the immunoSEQ multiplex PCR assay. TCRdb holds this immuneACCESS table with in-frame rearrangements only. Some clones are missing; in checked studies, unresolved V genes explain under half, and the rest has no known cause. The sample table records about 350,000 clones; about 87% of these occur just once. About 6.4% of the sample comes from the top ten. Sample treatment or condition, as interpreted from the label and publication: 19 received Ad26.COV2.S at low or high dose, single or two shots; 5 received placebo; per-sample allocation not given. For vaccine and placebo recipients, repertoires were sequenced using samples collected on day 63 after the first injection. The sample consisted of peripheral blood, taken in a trial of Ad26.COV2.S vaccine versus placebo. Every receptor here comes from a person between 18 and 65 years old who received the Ad26.COV2.S COVID-19 vaccine or a placebo.

CDR3 sequence reads: CATRSPRLNEKLFF. The CDR3 region has the DNA TGTGCCACGCGTAGTCCCAGGCTTAATGAAAAACTGTTTTTT. This chain joins TRBV6-5 and TRBJ1-4; D is ambiguous. The CDR3 sequence is 14 residues long. CDR1 MNHEY and CDR2 SVGAGI come from the germline V gene. The V end lost 10 bases, the J end lost 4 bases, and 16 bases lay between the germline ends.

The chain links TRBV7-3 to TRBJ2-7, with D perhaps TRBD1 (5 bases). The CDR3 consists of 15 residues. Germline V gene sequence: CDR1 SGHTA, CDR2 FQGTGA. V gave up 0 bases and J gave up 3 bases, with 12 bases separating them. As DNA, the CDR3 is TGTGCCAGCAGCTTAACTTCAGGGAAAGGCTACGAGCAGTACTTC. This codes for CASSLTSGKGYEQYF. Full variable domain (rest looked up from reference TRBV7-3 and TRBJ2-7): GAGVSQTPSNKVTEKGKYVELRCDPISGHTALYWYRQSLGQGPEFLIYFQGTGAADDSGLPNDRFFAVRPEGSVSTLKIQRTERGDSAVYLCASSLTSGKGYEQYFGPGTRLTVT.

This clone occurred a few times. This chain uses TRBV13 with TRBJ1-3; D is undetermined. V dropped 4 bases and J dropped 1 base, with 8 bases sitting between them. The CDR3 spans 14 residues. Germline loops: CDR1 PRHDT, CDR2 FYEKMQ (reference sequence). The CDR3 is CASSSRSSGNTIYF. In nucleotides, the CDR3 is TGTGCCAGCAGCTCCCGTTCTTCTGGAAACACCATATATTTT.

This CDR3 reads CATSPDRGLSPLHF. In nucleotides, the CDR3 is TGTGCCACCAGCCCCGACAGGGGGCTTTCACCCCTCCACTTT. The chain uses TRBV15 and TRBJ1-6, with 10 bases identical to TRBD1. CDR1 and CDR2 from the germline V gene are LNHNV and YYDKDF (reference sequence). The CDR3 loop spans 14 amino acids. V was clipped by 5 bases and J by 9 bases; unmatched bases: 4. The full variable domain, completed using reference TRBV15 and TRBJ1-6, is DAMVIQNPRYQVTQFGKPVTLSCSQTLNHNVMYWYQQKSSQAPKLLFHYYDKDFNNEADTPDNFQSRRPNTSFCFLDIRSPGLGDTAMYLCATSPDRGLSPLHFGNGTRLTVT.

As to this clone: This sequence may be a read error, since a much larger clone differs from it by one base. The chain recombines TRBV2 with TRBJ1-1; D not resolved. The CDR3 loop spans 11 amino acids. V was cut by 3 bases and J by 1 base, with 0 bases left in between. Germline-derived CDR1 and CDR2 are SNHLY and FYNNEI. The CDR3, as DNA: TGTGCCAGCAGTGAGAACACTGAAGCTTTCTTT. Translating gives CASSENTEAFF.

V usage is TRBV5-1 and J usage is TRBJ1-6, with D possibly TRBD1 on 6 matching bases. Trimming pared 0 bases from V and 5 bases from J, leaving 27 bases between. The CDR3 has 21 residues. Germline V CDR1 and CDR2: SGHRS, YFSETQ. CDR3 nucleotides: TGCGCCAGCAGCTTGGTACCCTTTGGCCGGGGGCGGGGAATGAATAATTCACCCCTCCACTTT. It encodes CASSLVPFGRGRGMNNSPLHF.

The chain recombines TRBV6-5 with TRBJ2-3, with no clear D. The V gene's germline CDR1 is MNHEY and CDR2 SVGAGI. This CDR3 has 13 residues. Trimming removed 8 bases at V and 3 bases at J, with 12 bases between. CDR3 sequence (DNA): TGTGCCAGCGGTCCCCGTCGGACAGATACGCAGTATTTT. Translating gives CASGPRRTDTQYF.

The chain joins TRBV2 to TRBJ2-2; 9 bases map to TRBD1. The V and J ends lost 0 bases and 2 bases, in that order; junction bases with no gene match: 4. Germline-derived CDR1 and CDR2 are SNHLY and FYNNEI. This CDR3 is 17 amino acids long. This CDR3 reads CASSEAPGQGNTGELFF. The CDR3 region has the DNA TGTGCCAGCAGTGAAGCCCCGGGACAGGGTAACACCGGGGAGCTGTTTTTT. Drawing the rest from reference TRBV2 and TRBJ2-2, the complete variable domain is EPEVTQTPSHQVTQMGQEVILRCVPISNHLYFYWYRQILGQKVEFLVSFYNNEISEKSEIFDDQFSVERPDGSNFTLKIRSTKLEDSAMYFCASSEAPGQGNTGELFFGEGSRLTVL.

This clone was picked up one time. V usage is TRBV3-1 (or the pseudogene TRBV3-2) and J usage is TRBJ1-2; D is possibly TRBD1 (5 bases). Trimming took off 0 bases at V and 6 bases at J, with 8 bases between the two ends. Germline CDR1 LGHDT, CDR2 YNNKEL (reference sequence). CDR3 size: 13 residues. The CDR3 here is CASSQEKGHGYTF. CDR3 DNA sequence: TGTGCCAGCAGCCAAGAGAAGGGGCATGGCTACACCTTC.

In its sample, this clone was seen a few times. Additional DNA sequences in this sample encode the identical CDR3. The chain employs TRBV7-3 and TRBJ2-3, with a possible D match to TRBD2 (5 bases). Trimming cost V 2 bases and J 5 bases, with 5 bases left between them. This CDR3 comprises 12 residues. Germline CDR1 is SGHTA and CDR2 is FQGTGA. The CDR3 reads CASSLGRDTQYF. The CDR3 DNA is TGTGCCAGCAGCTTAGGGAGAGATACGCAGTATTTT.

The V call is TRBV7-3, the J call TRBJ2-1; 8 bases agree with TRBD1. Germline V gene data show CDR1 as SGHTA and CDR2 as FQGTGA. V dropped 6 bases and J dropped 6; count of bases not matched to a gene: 7. The CDR3 contains 14 residues. In DNA, the CDR3 is TGTGCCAGCAGGTCAAAAACAGGGGGCAATGAGCAGTTCTTC. Translation gives CASRSKTGGNEQFF.